One and the same sample provided the 5 T cell receptor beta chains below, sequenced in a study of blood T cell repertoires in COVID-19. The assay was immunoSEQ multiplex PCR, and TCRdb's table has in-frame clones only and misses some. Of approximately 350,000 clones in the sample, more than 70% were seen once. Specimen: peripheral blood. All receptors derive from a woman in her 70s with COVID-19, enrolled during active disease.

The chain recombines TRBV1 with TRBJ1-5; the table's D call, TRBD1, has no DNA check behind it. TRBV1 is described as a pseudogene. The CDR3 spans 20 residues. CDR3 protein: CTSSQDPPDRETFSNQPQHF. CDR3 DNA sequence: TGCACCAGCAGCCAAGACCCGCCGGACAGGGAGACTTTTAGCAATCAGCCCCAGCATTTT.

This clone was detected ten times or more. The CDR3 protein is CASSYATTEPYEQYF. The CDR3 DNA reads TGTGCCAGCAGTTACGCCACGACGGAGCCCTACGAGCAGTACTTC. The gene calls are TRBV6-2 or TRBV6-3 and TRBJ2-7; D is ambiguous. This CDR3 is built from 15 residues. Trimming removed 2 bases from V and 2 bases from J, with 13 bases in between. Germline V gene sequence: CDR1 MNHEY, CDR2 SVGEGT.

CDR3 nucleotides: TGCGCCCCCAGGGGGAGAGTTCAGCCCCAGCATTTT. Amino acid sequence: CAPRGRVQPQHF. The chain couples TRBV10-1 to TRBJ1-5, with 7 bases matching TRBD1. With 11 bases clipped from V and 6 bases from J, the junction kept 7 bases outside the gene matches. This CDR3 region has 12 residues. Germline CDR1 is WNHNN and CDR2 is SYGVQD (reference sequence).

The V and J genes are TRBV4-1 and TRBJ2-5, with 7 bases aligning to TRBD2. This CDR3 contains 16 residues. The ends lost 0 bases at V and 2 bases at J; junction bases unmatched: 6. Germline V gives CDR1 MGHRA, CDR2 YSYEKL. CDR3 loop: CASSQEFRGVQETQYF. DNA for the CDR3: TGCGCCAGCAGCCAAGAATTCCGGGGGGTACAAGAGACCCAGTACTTC.

About this clone itself: Within the sample, other DNA sequences also encode this same CDR3. The chain joins TRBV5-1 to TRBJ1-2; D uncertain. The ends were cut back, 5 bases at V and 4 bases at J, with 15 bases in the middle. CDR1 SGHRS and CDR2 YFSETQ come from the germline V gene. The CDR3 spans 14 residues. Here the CDR3 reads CASSPQEGGYGYTF. The DNA for the CDR3 is TGCGCCAGCAGTCCCCAGGAGGGCGGCTATGGCTACACCTTC.